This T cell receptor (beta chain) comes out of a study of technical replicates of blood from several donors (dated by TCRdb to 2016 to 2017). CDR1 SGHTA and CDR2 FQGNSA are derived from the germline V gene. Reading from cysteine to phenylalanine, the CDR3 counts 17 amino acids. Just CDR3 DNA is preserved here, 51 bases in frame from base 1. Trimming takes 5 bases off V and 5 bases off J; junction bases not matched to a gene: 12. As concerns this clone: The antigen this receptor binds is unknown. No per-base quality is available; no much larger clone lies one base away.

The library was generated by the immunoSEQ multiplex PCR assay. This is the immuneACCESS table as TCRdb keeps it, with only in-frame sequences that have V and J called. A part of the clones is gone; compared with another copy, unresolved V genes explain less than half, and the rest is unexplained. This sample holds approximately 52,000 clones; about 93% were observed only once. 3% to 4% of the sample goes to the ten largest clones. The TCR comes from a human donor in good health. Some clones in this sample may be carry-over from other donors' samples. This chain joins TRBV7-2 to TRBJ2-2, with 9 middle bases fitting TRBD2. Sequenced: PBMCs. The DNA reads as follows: TGTGCCAGCAGCCCCCCTAGGCGGGAGGGCTGGACCGGGGAGCTGTTTTTT. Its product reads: CASSPPRREGWTGELFF.